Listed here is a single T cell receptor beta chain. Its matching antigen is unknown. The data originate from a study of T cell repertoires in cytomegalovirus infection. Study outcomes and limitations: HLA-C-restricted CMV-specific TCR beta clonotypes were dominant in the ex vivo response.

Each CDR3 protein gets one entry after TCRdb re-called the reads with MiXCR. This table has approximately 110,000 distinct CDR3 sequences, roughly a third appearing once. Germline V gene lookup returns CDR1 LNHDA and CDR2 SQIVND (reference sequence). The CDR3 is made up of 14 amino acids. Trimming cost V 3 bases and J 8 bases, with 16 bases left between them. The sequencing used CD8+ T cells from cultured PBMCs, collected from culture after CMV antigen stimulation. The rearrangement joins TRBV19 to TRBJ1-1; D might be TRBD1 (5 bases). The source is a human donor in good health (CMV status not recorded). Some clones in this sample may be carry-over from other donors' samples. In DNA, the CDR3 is TGTGCCAGTAGTATCGGGGCAGCCCCCGGGGAAGCTTTCTTT. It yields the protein CASSIGAAPGEAFF.